This T cell receptor (beta chain) is from a study of patients and donors after allogeneic stem cell transplantation. TCRdb recomputed calls from the RT-PCR reads with MiXCR, one row per CDR3 protein. In the table there are about 960,000 distinct CDR3 sequences, 18% of which are singletons. Only a few counts were recorded for this clonotype. The V end was cut by 0 bases, the J end by 3 bases, with 16 bases between. This CDR3 region has 16 residues. Germline V gene sequence: CDR1 SGHRS, CDR2 YFSETQ. The sequence derives from a human donor who was either an allogeneic HSCT recipient or a stem cell or donor lymphocyte infusion donor (not recorded which). It is not recorded whose cells these are; they may come from a transplant donor. This sequence joins TRBV5-1 and TRBJ2-7; D is tentatively TRBD1 or TRBD2 (5 bases each). Source material: blood, either unsorted or a sorted T cell fraction (not recorded which). Here the CDR3 DNA reads TGCGCCAGCAGCTTGGATCTTCGGGGCTTGAACTACGAGCAGTACTTC. This sequence encodes CASSLDLRGLNYEQYF.